The T cell receptor beta chain described here comes from a study of T cell repertoires in cytomegalovirus infection. Study-wide points: Public TCR beta family frequency separated CMV-and-HLA carriers, including in an independent cohort.

V gave up 4 bases and J gave up 4 bases, with 16 bases separating them. Germline V gene lookup returns CDR1 SGHTA and CDR2 FQGNSA. CDR3 length equals 15 residues. This clonotype appeared a few times. Its antigen is as yet unknown. TCRdb passed the reads through MiXCR, listing each CDR3 protein once. The repertoire holds a few hundred thousand distinct CDR3 sequences, with around two fifths as singletons. The starting material was cultured PBMCs, obtained from culture after CMV antigen stimulation. The chain combines TRBV7-2 with TRBJ1-2; D may be TRBD1 (6 bases). The TCR comes from a human donor in good health (CMV status not recorded). Some clones in this sample may be carry-over from other donors' samples. The chain's CDR3 is CASSSRTGASYGYTF. As DNA, the CDR3 is TGTGCCAGCAGCTCTAGGACGGGGGCCAGCTATGGCTACACCTTC.